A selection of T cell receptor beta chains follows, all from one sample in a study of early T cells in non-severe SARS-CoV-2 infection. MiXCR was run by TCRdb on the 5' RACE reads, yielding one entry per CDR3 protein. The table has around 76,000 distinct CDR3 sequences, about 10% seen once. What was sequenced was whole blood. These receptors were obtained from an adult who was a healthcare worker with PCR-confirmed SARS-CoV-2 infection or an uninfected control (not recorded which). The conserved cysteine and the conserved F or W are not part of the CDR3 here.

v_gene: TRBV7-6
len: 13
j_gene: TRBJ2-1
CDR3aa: ASSSDRGSYNEQF

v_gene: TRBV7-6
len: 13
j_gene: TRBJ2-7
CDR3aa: ASSFRAGQAYEQY

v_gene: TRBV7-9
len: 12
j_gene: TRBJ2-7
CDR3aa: ASSLRGRDSEQY

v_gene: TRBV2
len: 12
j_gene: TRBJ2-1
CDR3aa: ASDAYKDLDEQF

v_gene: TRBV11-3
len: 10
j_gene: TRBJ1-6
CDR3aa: ASSLRGSPLH

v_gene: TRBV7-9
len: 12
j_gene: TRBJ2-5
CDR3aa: ASSHRDHQETQY

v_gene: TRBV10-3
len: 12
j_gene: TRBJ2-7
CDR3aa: AISWTGGSYEQY

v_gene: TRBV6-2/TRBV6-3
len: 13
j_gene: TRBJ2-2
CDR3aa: ASSYSTGRTGELF

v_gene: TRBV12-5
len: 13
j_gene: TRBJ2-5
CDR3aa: ASGLAGIPQETQY

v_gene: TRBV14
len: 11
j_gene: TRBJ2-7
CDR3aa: ASSAAGGGEQY

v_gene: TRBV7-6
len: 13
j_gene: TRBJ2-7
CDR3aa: ASSLGPRAPYEQY

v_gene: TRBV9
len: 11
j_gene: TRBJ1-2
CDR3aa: ASSVGRNYGYT

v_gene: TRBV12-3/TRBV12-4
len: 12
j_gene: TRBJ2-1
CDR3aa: ASTSGAAGNEQF

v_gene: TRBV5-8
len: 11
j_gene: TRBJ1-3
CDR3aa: ASSLYSGNTIY

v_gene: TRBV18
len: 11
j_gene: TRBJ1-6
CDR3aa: ASSPDRDSPLH

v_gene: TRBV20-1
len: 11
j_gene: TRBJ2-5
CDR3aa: SARPRVQETQY

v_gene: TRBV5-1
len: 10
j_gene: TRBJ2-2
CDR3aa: ASSFNTGELF

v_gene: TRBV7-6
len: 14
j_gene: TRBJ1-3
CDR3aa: ASSPTGTGDGNTIY

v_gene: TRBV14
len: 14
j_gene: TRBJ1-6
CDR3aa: ASSHRTGTYNSPLH

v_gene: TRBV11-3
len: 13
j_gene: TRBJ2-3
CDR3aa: ASSSPGLESDTQY

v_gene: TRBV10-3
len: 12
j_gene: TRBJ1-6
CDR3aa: AISQSGGRSPLH

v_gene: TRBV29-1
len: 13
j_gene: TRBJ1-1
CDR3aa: SVGIYRQVNTEAF

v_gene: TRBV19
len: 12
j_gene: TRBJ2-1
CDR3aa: ASSFGVTSNEQF

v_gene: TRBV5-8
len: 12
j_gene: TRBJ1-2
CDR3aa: ASSLYQGAYGYT

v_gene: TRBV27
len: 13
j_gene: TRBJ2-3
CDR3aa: ASSPRAGVTDTQY

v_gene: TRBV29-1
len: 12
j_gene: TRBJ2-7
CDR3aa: SVVPDRTSYEQY

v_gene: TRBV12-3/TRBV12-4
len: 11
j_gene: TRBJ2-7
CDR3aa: ASRGDNPMEQY

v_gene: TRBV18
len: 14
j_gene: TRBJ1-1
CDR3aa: ASSPHVGEAGTEAF

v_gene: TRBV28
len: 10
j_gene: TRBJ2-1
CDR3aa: ASRMNYNEQF

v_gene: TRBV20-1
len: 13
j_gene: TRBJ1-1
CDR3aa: SARRGGRMNTEAF

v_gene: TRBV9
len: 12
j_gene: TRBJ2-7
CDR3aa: ASSVVPDPYEQY

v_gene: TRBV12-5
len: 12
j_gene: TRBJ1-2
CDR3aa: ASGLVRDPYGYT

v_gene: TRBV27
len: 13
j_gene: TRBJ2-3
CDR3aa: ASRRGALSTDTQY

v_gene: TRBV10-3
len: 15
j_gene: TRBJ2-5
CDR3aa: ATAPGDWTSGGETQY

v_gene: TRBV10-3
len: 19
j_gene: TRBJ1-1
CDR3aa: AISELKWDRVKRRANTEAF

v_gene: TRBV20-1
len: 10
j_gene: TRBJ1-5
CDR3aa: SATDRNQPQH

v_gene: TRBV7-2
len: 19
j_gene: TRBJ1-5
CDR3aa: ASSPFTGQGRVEWSNQPQH

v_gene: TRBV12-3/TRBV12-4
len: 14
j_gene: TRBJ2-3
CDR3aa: ASSYRRQGLTDTQY

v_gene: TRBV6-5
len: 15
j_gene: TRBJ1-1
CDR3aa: ASSYSPRGSRGTEAF

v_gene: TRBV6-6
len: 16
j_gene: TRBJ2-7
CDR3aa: ASSYSSGLAGGDHEQY

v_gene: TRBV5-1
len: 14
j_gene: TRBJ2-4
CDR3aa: ASSPGTSPRWDIQY

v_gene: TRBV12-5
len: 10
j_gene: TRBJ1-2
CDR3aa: ASGFSNYGYT

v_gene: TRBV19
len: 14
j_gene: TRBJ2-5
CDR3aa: ATEGGQKAYQETQY

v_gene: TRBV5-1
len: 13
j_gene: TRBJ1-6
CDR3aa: ASSSSSGGNSPLH

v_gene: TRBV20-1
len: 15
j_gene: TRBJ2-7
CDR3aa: SARVLKGTGGIYEQY

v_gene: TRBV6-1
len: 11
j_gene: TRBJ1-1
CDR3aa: ASTPTVDTEAF

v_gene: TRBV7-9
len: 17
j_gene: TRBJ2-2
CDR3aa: ASSAPLAGGPANTGELF

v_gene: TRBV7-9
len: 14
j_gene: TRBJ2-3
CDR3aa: ASSRTSGGRTDTQY

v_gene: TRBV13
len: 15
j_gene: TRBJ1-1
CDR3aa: ASSLAPDPSGGTEAF

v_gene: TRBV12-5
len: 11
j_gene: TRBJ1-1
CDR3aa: ARIEGQNTEAF

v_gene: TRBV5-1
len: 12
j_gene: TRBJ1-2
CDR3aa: ASSPTGIDYGYT